In its sample, the clone carrying this TCR beta chain was seen many times. These data belong to a study of T-cell reconstitution after alpha-beta-depleted transplantation in children. V lost 3 bases and J 1 base, leaving 14 bases between the germline ends. The CDR3 extends over 16 amino acids. CDR1 is SGHAT, CDR2 FQNNGV, per germline. Unique molecular identifiers were incorporated into the prepared TCRbeta library. TCRdb re-derived calls from the PCR reads in MiXCR, one entry per CDR3 protein. In the table there are around 600,000 distinct CDR3 sequences, 15% to 20% of which are singletons. The receptor was derived from a human donor who donated a stem cell graft to a child with acute myeloid leukemia. V usage is TRBV11-2 and J usage is TRBJ2-3; TRBD2 might be the D (7 bases). The specimen was PBMCs from the stem cell graft donor, collected from the stem cell graft. CDR3 amino acids: CASSLLWGGGTDTQYF. The CDR3 nucleotides read TGTGCCAGCAGCTTGTTATGGGGGGGCGGCACAGATACGCAGTATTTT. The entire variable domain, with the rest obtained from reference TRBV11-2 and TRBJ2-3, is as follows: EAGVAQSPRYKIIEKRQSVAFWCNPISGHATLYWYQQILGQGPKLLIQFQNNGVVDDSQLPKDRFSAERLKGVDSTLKIQPAKLEDSAVYLCASSLLWGGGTDTQYFGPGTRLTVL.